Below, 11 T cell receptor beta chains from the same sample are listed, as sequenced in a study of response to subunit inactivated influenza vaccine. A single record per CDR3 protein comes from TCRdb applying MiXCR to the RT-PCR reads. Counted here are 540,000 or so distinct CDR3 sequences, approximately 13% occurring once; the ten biggest clones make up around 14%. The material sequenced was PBMCs from blood, taken 40 to 50 days after vaccination. The source is a man between 50 and 59 years old who received an inactivated influenza vaccine.

This clonotype was picked up a small number of times. The rearrangement links TRBV6-2 or TRBV6-3 to TRBJ2-7, with 9 bases matching TRBD2. The CDR3 is 15 residues long. Germline assignment: CDR1 MNHEY and CDR2 SVGEGT. With V trimmed by 6 bases and J by 4 bases, 10 bases remained unmatched. The chain's CDR3 is CASSQGSAGGYEQYF. The CDR3 bases are TGTGCCAGCAGCCAAGGGTCAGCGGGAGGTTACGAGCAGTACTTC.

This clonotype has a handful of counts. The genes are TRBV11-3 and TRBJ2-1; the match to TRBD2 covers 11 bases. Trimming at V came to 3 bases and at J to 5 bases, leaving 3 bases not matched to a gene. Per the germline V gene, CDR1 is SGHNT and CDR2 is YENEEA. The length of the CDR3 is 15 residues. The CDR3 spells CASSFVAGGNNEQFF. The CDR3, as DNA: TGTGCCAGCAGCTTTGTAGCGGGAGGGAACAATGAGCAGTTCTTC.

This clonotype was picked up a small number of times. The chain carries TRBV20-1 and TRBJ2-5, with a tentative D call TRBD2 (6 bases). V was shortened by 6 bases and J by 4 bases, with 9 bases between the two germline ends. CDR1 DFQATT and CDR2 SNEGSKA come from the germline V gene (reference sequence). This CDR3 is built from 11 residues. The CDR3 is CSASSGETQYF. CDR3 bases: TGCAGTGCGAGTAGCGGAGAGACCCAGTACTTC.

This chain joins TRBV3-1 and TRBJ1-1, with unresolved D. The ends were cut back, 4 bases at V and 11 bases at J, with 14 bases in the middle. CDR1 and CDR2 from the germline V gene are LGHDT and YNNKEL (reference sequence). The CDR3 has 12 residues. The CDR3 loop is CASSRTGVAAFF. CDR3 nucleotides: TGTGCCAGCAGCCGGACCGGGGTTGCGGCTTTCTTT.

CDR3 sequence reads: CASSPGRLLSSYEQYF. CDR3 sequence (DNA): TGTGCCAGCAGTCCAGGCAGACTGTTGAGCTCCTACGAGCAGTACTTC. The gene calls are TRBV12-3 or TRBV12-4 and TRBJ2-7; no firm D call. The CDR3 extends over 16 amino acids. V lost 5 bases and J 0 bases, leaving 17 bases between the germline ends.

This clonotype was counted a few times. The rearrangement joins TRBV7-9 to TRBJ2-7; D may correspond to TRBD1 or TRBD2 (6 bases each). Germline CDR1 and CDR2: SEHNR and FQNEAQ (reference sequence). The V end lost 8 bases, the J end lost 2 bases, and 13 bases lay between the germline ends. The CDR3 is 13 residues long. Written as DNA, the CDR3 is TGTGCCAGCCGGGGGCAGGAGGCCTACGAGCAGTACTTC. Protein sequence: CASRGQEAYEQYF.

This clonotype was counted many times. This chain uses TRBV4-3 with TRBJ1-2; D gene unclear. The germline gives CDR1 LGHNA, CDR2 YSLEER. The CDR3 loop spans 14 amino acids. Trimming took 0 bases from V and 2 from J, leaving 7 bases between them. The CDR3 DNA is TGCGCCAGCAGCCAAGAGGCTGCGAACTATGGCTACACCTTC. The encoded protein is CASSQEAANYGYTF.

This clonotype was counted ten times or more. This CDR3 is CASSLASGLGSEQYF. The CDR3 nucleotides read TGTGCCAGCAGCTTAGCGTCGGGGCTAGGGAGCGAGCAGTACTTC. The chain uses TRBV7-9 and TRBJ2-7, with D possibly called TRBD1 or TRBD2 (5 bases each). CDR1 is SEHNR and CDR2 is FQNEAQ in the germline V gene (reference sequence). Trimming cost V 0 bases and J 6 bases, with 15 bases left between them. CDR3 length: 15 amino acids.

The chain links TRBV28 to TRBJ1-2; no clear D. This CDR3 is built from 13 residues. Looked up from germline, CDR1 is MDHEN and CDR2 is SYDVKM. V was pared by 0 bases and J by 8 bases, with 10 bases between. CDR3 nucleotide sequence: TGTGCCAGCAGTTTATGGGGAAGGGAAGGCTACACCTTC. It encodes CASSLWGREGYTF.

This clonotype was found a few times. V gene TRBV5-4 combines with J gene TRBJ1-3; the match to TRBD1 covers 8 bases. V lost 4 bases, J lost 0 bases, and 6 bases stayed unmatched. Germline lookup yields CDR1 SGHNT and CDR2 YYREEE (reference sequence). The CDR3 is 16 amino acids. CDR3 protein: CASSRDRSISGNTIYF. CDR3 DNA sequence: TGTGCCAGCAGCCGGGACAGGTCCATCTCTGGAAACACCATATATTTT.

Many counts were recorded for this clonotype. The chain carries TRBV20-1 and TRBJ2-1; TRBD2 matches 9 bases. The junction had 13 bases not matched to a gene; V was cut back by 3 bases and J by 10 bases. This CDR3 is built from 15 residues. Germline CDR1 DFQATT, CDR2 SNEGSKA (reference sequence). This chain's CDR3 is CSARAGTSISREQFF. The CDR3 DNA reads TGCAGTGCTAGGGCCGGGACTAGCATTTCTCGGGAGCAGTTCTTC.